This record looks at one TCR beta chain sequence and its context. Its antigen is undetermined. After template switching added a universal primer site, the resulting cDNA carried unique molecular identifiers. Via MiXCR, TCRdb re-called the 5' RACE reads, giving one row per CDR3 protein. The table lists some 260,000 distinct CDR3 sequences, about 14% of them singletons, with approximately 9.3% in the top ten. V lost 4 bases and J lost 3, with 17 bases in between. Germline-derived CDR1 and CDR2 are SGHRS and YFSETQ. CDR3 length equals 15 residues. The data were obtained in a study of identical twins. Study findings and constraints: The more abundant beta clonotypes in cord blood had fewer insertions, and memory repertoires did not show this. Twins showed weaker excess sharing in their beta out-of-frame sequences.

Healthy Caucasian individuals made up all the donors. The TCR comes from a woman aged 18 to 35 in good health. The chain joins TRBV5-1 to TRBJ2-7, with D unresolved. Input material: memory (CD45RO+) T cells sorted from blood. This CDR3 is CASSRGNIMGYEQYF. The CDR3 DNA follows: TGCGCCAGCAGCCGCGGAAACATAATGGGCTACGAGCAGTACTTC.